A selection of T cell receptor beta chains follows, all from one sample in a study of T cell repertoires in cytomegalovirus infection. TCRdb reprocessed the reads via MiXCR and lists one record per CDR3 protein. The table records around 450,000 distinct CDR3 sequences, 30% to 40% of them present only once. The sample was PBMCs. The source is a human donor in good health (CMV status not recorded). Some clones in this sample may be carry-over from other donors' samples. CDR3s include the opening cysteine and the closing phenylalanine or tryptophan. The order of the fields is V gene, D gene, CDR3 length, clone size, J gene, CDR3 protein, CDR3 DNA. A D gene is named only where the DNA matches it firmly. Rows give clone size only sometimes, using once, few, many, or a class for an expanded clone.

>TRBV20-1|NA|13|NA|TRBJ2-7
CSAREFPLYEQYF
TGCAGTGCTAGGGAGTTTCCTCTCTACGAGCAGTACTTC
>TRBV6-6|NA|15|NA|TRBJ1-5
CATAFWTDSNQPQHF
TGTGCCACAGCGTTCTGGACAGATAGCAATCAGCCCCAGCATTTT
>TRBV7-8|NA|15|many|TRBJ1-4
CASSLAMPTNEKLFF
TGTGCCAGCAGCTTAGCGATGCCAACTAATGAAAAACTGTTTTTT
>TRBV4-1|NA|16|many|TRBJ2-3
CASSQDAGAKADTQYF
TGCGCCAGCAGCCAAGATGCAGGAGCGAAGGCAGATACGCAGTATTTT
>TRBV12-3/TRBV12-4|TRBD1|14|NA|TRBJ2-5
CASSLGQGQENQYF
TGTGCCAGCAGTCTAGGACAGGGACAAGAGAACCAGTACTTC
>TRBV6-5|NA|14|many|TRBJ1-1
CASSYDLGNPEAFF
TGTGCCAGCAGTTACGACCTAGGGAACCCTGAAGCTTTCTTT
>TRBV19|NA|15|NA|TRBJ1-5
CASRTGSGRNQPQHF
TGTGCCAGTAGGACTGGCAGTGGCCGAAATCAGCCCCAGCATTTT
>TRBV6-1|NA|12|NA|TRBJ1-4
CASSAPAEKLFF
TGTGCCAGCAGTGCCCCTGCTGAAAAACTGTTTTTT
>TRBV12-3/TRBV12-4|NA|14|few|TRBJ1-1
CASSLKGVVTEAFF
TGTGCCAGCAGTTTGAAGGGGGTGGTCACTGAAGCTTTCTTT
>TRBV24-1|TRBD2|14|NA|TRBJ2-3
CATSHSGGADTKYF
TGTGCCACTTCCCATAGCGGGGGGGCCGATACGAAGTATTTT
>TRBV7-2|TRBD2|16|many|TRBJ2-1
CASSRGTTHQRNEQFF
TGTGCCAGCAGCCGCGGGACTACTCACCAGAGGAATGAGCAGTTCTTC
>TRBV7-6|TRBD2|14|few|TRBJ2-5
CASIDLAEVGTQYF
TGTGCCAGCATTGACCTAGCGGAAGTTGGGACCCAGTACTTC
>TRBV28|NA|14|NA|TRBJ2-7
CASSLQDDPYEQYF
TGTGCCAGCAGTTTACAGGACGACCCCTACGAGCAGTACTTC
>TRBV6-1|NA|13|NA|TRBJ2-1
CASRGRGNNEQFF
TGTGCCAGCAGGGGCAGGGGAAACAATGAGCAGTTCTTC
>TRBV12-3/TRBV12-4|NA|11|NA|TRBJ2-1
CASSQGNEQFF
TGTGCCAGCAGTCAGGGCAATGAGCAGTTCTTC
>TRBV12-3/TRBV12-4|NA|13|many|TRBJ2-2
CASSVTGTGELFF
TGTGCCAGCAGTGTAACAGGGACCGGGGAGCTGTTTTTT
>TRBV28|TRBD1|15|NA|TRBJ1-3
CASSAGGFSGNTIYF
TGTGCCAGCAGTGCAGGGGGGTTCTCTGGAAACACCATATATTTT
>TRBV28|NA|15|few|TRBJ2-1
CASRTGGPMGNEQFF
TGTGCCAGCAGGACCGGGGGGCCAATGGGAAATGAGCAGTTCTTC
>TRBV25-1|TRBD2|17|NA|TRBJ2-3
CASSESRRGGRTDTQYF
TGTGCCAGCAGTGAATCTCGGCGGGGGGGCCGCACAGATACGCAGTATTTT
>TRBV12-3/TRBV12-4|NA|12|many|TRBJ2-7
CASSAQGYEQYF
TGTGCCAGCAGTGCGCAGGGCTACGAGCAGTACTTC
>TRBV4-1|TRBD1|17|NA|TRBJ2-7
CASSQVITGGISYEQYF
TGCGCCAGCAGCCAAGTTATAACAGGGGGCATCTCGTACGAGCAGTACTTC
>TRBV7-6|TRBD1|14|many|TRBJ2-2
CASGRDSNTGELFF
TGTGCCAGCGGCCGGGACAGTAACACCGGGGAGCTGTTTTTT
>TRBV20-1|NA|15|few|TRBJ1-5
CSARIQGRSNQPQHF
TGCAGTGCTAGAATACAGGGTAGGAGCAATCAGCCCCAGCATTTT
>TRBV27|TRBD2|15|NA|TRBJ2-3
CASTGLAGGRDTQYF
TGTGCCAGCACCGGACTAGCGGGGGGCCGGGATACGCAGTATTTT
>TRBV5-5|TRBD1|17|NA|TRBJ2-1
CASSLGLGVGGPNEQFF
TGTGCCAGCAGCTTGGGGTTGGGAGTAGGGGGCCCCAATGAGCAGTTCTTC
>TRBV4-1|TRBD1|15|few|TRBJ1-1
CASSPTQGQITEAFF
TGCGCCAGCAGTCCCACACAGGGGCAGATCACTGAAGCTTTCTTT
>TRBV2|NA|14|NA|TRBJ1-1
CASWAGRGTTEAFF
TGTGCCAGCTGGGCGGGGCGGGGTACAACTGAAGCTTTCTTT
>TRBV19|TRBD1|15|few|TRBJ2-1
CASSIEGTASGEQFF
TGTGCCAGTAGTATAGAAGGGACAGCGAGTGGGGAGCAGTTCTTC
>TRBV12-3/TRBV12-4|TRBD1|14|NA|TRBJ1-6
CASGRDRVTSPLHF
TGTGCCAGCGGACGGGACAGGGTTACTTCACCCCTCCACTTT
>TRBV7-6|TRBD2|20|NA|TRBJ2-1
CASSLAGGGVRRSSYNEQFF
TGTGCCAGCAGCTTAGCGGGGGGGGGGGTCCGGCGGAGCTCCTACAATGAGCAGTTCTTC
>TRBV5-8|NA|15|few|TRBJ2-1
CASSFRDGGNNEQFF
TGTGCCAGCAGCTTTCGGGACGGAGGCAACAATGAGCAGTTCTTC
>TRBV7-2|NA|15|many|TRBJ2-3
CASSFGTTRTDTQYF
TGTGCCAGCAGCTTTGGGACAACTAGAACAGATACGCAGTATTTT
>TRBV5-4|NA|14|few|TRBJ2-7
CASSLRTATYEQYF
TGTGCCAGCAGCTTACGTACCGCTACCTACGAGCAGTACTTC
>TRBV11-2|NA|15|NA|TRBJ2-5
CASSSRDQLGETQYF
TGTGCCAGCAGCTCCCGGGACCAGCTTGGGGAGACCCAGTACTTC
>TRBV7-2|TRBD2|16|NA|TRBJ2-7
CASSWGGGGRRYEQYF
TGTGCCAGCAGCTGGGGGGGGGGGGGACGGCGCTACGAGCAGTACTTC
>TRBV20-1|TRBD2|13|NA|TRBJ2-1
CSAVSGLINEQFF
TGCAGTGCGGTTAGCGGGCTAATCAATGAGCAGTTCTTC
>TRBV20-1|TRBD1|14|few|TRBJ1-6
CSAPTGVGNSPLHF
TGCAGTGCCCCGACAGGGGTCGGAAATTCACCCCTCCACTTT
>TRBV19|TRBD2|15|NA|TRBJ2-3
CASSVAGVPTDTQYF
TGTGCCAGTAGCGTAGCGGGGGTACCCACAGATACGCAGTATTTT
>TRBV6-1|NA|13|NA|TRBJ2-1
CASSDTGFDEQFF
TGTGCCAGCAGTGATACAGGGTTCGATGAGCAGTTCTTC
>TRBV12-3/TRBV12-4|NA|16|few|TRBJ1-6
CASSTTGSSYNSPLHF
TGTGCCAGCAGTACGACCGGGAGCTCCTATAATTCACCCCTCCACTTT